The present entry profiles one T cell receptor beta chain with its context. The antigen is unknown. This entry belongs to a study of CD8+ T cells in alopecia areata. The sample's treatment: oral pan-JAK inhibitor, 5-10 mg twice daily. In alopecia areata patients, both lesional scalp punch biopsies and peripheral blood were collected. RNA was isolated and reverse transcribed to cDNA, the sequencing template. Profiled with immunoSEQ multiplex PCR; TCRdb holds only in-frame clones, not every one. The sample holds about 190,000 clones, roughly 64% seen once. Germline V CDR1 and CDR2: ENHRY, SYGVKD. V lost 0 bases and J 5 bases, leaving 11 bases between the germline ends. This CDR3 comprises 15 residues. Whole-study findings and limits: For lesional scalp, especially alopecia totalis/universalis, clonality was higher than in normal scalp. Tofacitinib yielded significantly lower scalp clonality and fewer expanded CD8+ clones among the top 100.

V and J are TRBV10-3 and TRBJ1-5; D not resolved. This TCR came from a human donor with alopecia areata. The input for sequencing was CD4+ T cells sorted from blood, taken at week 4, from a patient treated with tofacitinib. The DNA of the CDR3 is TGTGCCATCAGTGAGTCAGGGAAGGCGGATCAGCCCCAGCATTTT. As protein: CAISESGKADQPQHF.